One and the same sample provided the 10 T cell receptor beta chains below, sequenced in a study of molecular identifiers for immune sequencing clone quantification. TCRdb redid the calling of the PCR reads with MiXCR, one entry per CDR3 protein. The sample has about 510,000 distinct CDR3 sequences, about a fifth seen once. Material: naive CD8+ T cells from blood, with Jurkat cell RNA spiked in. Subset: FACS-sorted CD8+CD4-CCR7+CD45RA+ naive T cells. Source of these receptors: a human donor in good health. Some libraries in this study had Jurkat cell RNA spiked in.

This clonotype was detected ten times or more. The rearrangement uses TRBV12-3 or TRBV12-4 and TRBJ2-3; tentatively, D is TRBD2 (5 bases). Trimming took off 4 bases at V and 5 bases at J, with 13 bases between the two ends. This CDR3 is built from 14 residues. In DNA form, the CDR3 reads TGTGCCAGCAGTTCACCCGAGGGATTAGATACGCAGTATTTT. Protein product: CASSSPEGLDTQYF.

This clonotype occurred many times. This chain joins TRBV7-3 and TRBJ2-6, with D perhaps matching TRBD1 (6 bases). Germline V gene sequence: CDR1 SGHTA, CDR2 FQGTGA. The CDR3 extends over 17 amino acids. V dropped 5 bases and J dropped 0 bases, with 14 bases sitting between them. CDR3 sequence reads: CASSQDRLNSGANVLTF. Here the CDR3 DNA reads TGTGCCAGCAGCCAGGACAGACTCAACTCTGGGGCCAACGTCCTGACTTTC.

This clonotype was seen many times. The chain couples TRBV7-2 to TRBJ2-3, with 12 nucleotides matching TRBD2. This CDR3 spans 15 amino acids. The V and J ends lost 5 bases and 5 bases, in that order; junction bases with no gene match: 5. CDR1 is SGHTA and CDR2 is FQGNSA in the germline V gene. The CDR3 bases are TGTGCCAGCAGCGCACTAGCGGGGGGTGTAGATACGCAGTATTTT. It codes for CASSALAGGVDTQYF. Looking up the rest from reference TRBV7-2 and TRBJ2-3 gives the full variable domain: GAGVSQSPSNKVTEKGKDVELRCDPISGHTALYWYRQSLGQGLEFLIYFQGNSAPDKSGLPSDRFSAERTGGSVSTLTIQRTQQEDSAVYLCASSALAGGVDTQYFGPGTRLTVL.

This clonotype has at least ten counts. The chain links TRBV30 to TRBJ2-7; 10 positions match TRBD2. Germline assignment: CDR1 GTSNPN and CDR2 SVGIG (reference sequence). V gave up 0 bases and J gave up 5 bases; unmatched junction bases: 7. This CDR3 is built from 15 residues. CDR3 in amino acids: CAWSVVSSGSHEQYF. The CDR3 nucleotides read TGTGCCTGGAGTGTGGTGTCTAGCGGGAGCCACGAGCAGTACTTC.

This clonotype was detected ten times or more. The chain combines TRBV28 with TRBJ2-3; 10 nucleotides align to TRBD2. J was trimmed by 2 bases and V by 10 bases; bases with no gene match: 6. CDR1 and CDR2 from the germline V gene are MDHEN and SYDVKM. The CDR3 is made up of 14 amino acids. The CDR3 coding sequence is TGTGCCACCAGACTAGCGGGCGTCACAGATACGCAGTATTTT. This translates into CATRLAGVTDTQYF.

This clonotype occurred a few times. The rearrangement uses TRBV5-6 and TRBJ2-7, with 10 positions matching TRBD1. Germline V gives CDR1 SGHDT, CDR2 YYEEEE. V lost 4 bases and J lost 6; bases outside the gene matches: 10. The CDR3 totals 15 residues. The CDR3 nucleotides read TGTGCCAGCAGCCATTTAGACAGGGGGCGACGCGAGCAGTACTTC. It translates to CASSHLDRGRREQYF.

With respect to this clonotype: A much larger clone sits a single nucleotide away, making a read error possible. The chain is built from TRBV7-8 and TRBJ1-1; a weak D match, TRBD1 (6 bases). This CDR3 contains 14 residues. Trimming left V 7 bases short and J 1 base short, with 13 bases between. Germline V gene sequence: CDR1 SGHVS, CDR2 FQNEAQ. The CDR3 loop reads CASKGRGANTEAFF. As DNA, the CDR3 is TGTGCCAGCAAAGGGAGGGGGGCGAACACTGAAGCTTTCTTT.

The chain links TRBV7-2 to TRBJ2-1; 7 bases are shared with TRBD2. The junction had 15 bases not matched to a gene; V was cut back by 7 bases and J by 15 bases. Germline-derived CDR1 and CDR2 are SGHTA and FQGNSA. The CDR3 runs 13 residues. Here the CDR3 DNA reads TGTGCCAGCACCCCTACTGCGCAGGGAGGGCCGTTCTTC. Amino acid sequence: CASTPTAQGGPFF.

The V and J genes are TRBV6-1 and TRBJ2-7; D might be TRBD1 or TRBD2, each matching 5 bases. Germline values: CDR1 MNHNS, CDR2 SASEGT. Deletions cut 5 bases from V and 3 bases from J, with 14 bases between. The CDR3 is 14 amino acids. As DNA, the CDR3 is TGTGCCAGCAGTACCCGGGACGGAGACTACGAGCAGTACTTC. This sequence encodes CASSTRDGDYEQYF.

The chain employs TRBV9 and TRBJ2-7; D is unresolved. V was clipped by 0 bases and J by 2 bases, with 12 bases between them. The CDR3 is 15 amino acids. CDR1 and CDR2 (germline): SGDLS, YYNGEE. The CDR3 loop reads CASSVEDGQTYEQYF. DNA of the CDR3: TGTGCCAGCAGCGTAGAGGACGGGCAAACCTACGAGCAGTACTTC.